This T cell receptor (delta chain) was captured by sequencing in a study of γδ T cells in repeated Plasmodium falciparum infection. Study-wide background: Donors had four controlled P. falciparum NF54 infections over about 640 days. Study outcomes and limitations: The Malian cohort came from a small rural village of predominantly one ethnic group.

This clone showed up just a few times. Its matching antigen is unknown. The TCRdb protein, from a much larger clone, departs from this DNA's translation at residue 15, likely by read error; the protein shown derives from the DNA. TRG and TRD sequences were obtained from every sorted gammadelta sample. TCRdb reanalyzed the multiplex PCR reads using CATT. The table has 85,000 to 100,000 delta-chain clones, 0.98% seen once. The sample was gamma-delta T cells from blood. This receptor was identified in a pool of human donors (malaria-infected and uninfected, not separated).

The CDR3 DNA follows: TGTGCCTGTGACACCGTTGCGGATGCAGCCTGGGACACCCGACGGATGTTTTTC. Translating gives CACDTVADAAWDTRRMFF. The chain employs TRDV2 and TRDJ3, with D maybe TRDD3 (5 bases). The J gene is absent in TCRdb and was assigned here via DNA matching to germline. Germline-derived CDR1 and CDR2 are GEAIGNYY and EKD. The CDR3 loop spans 18 amino acids.